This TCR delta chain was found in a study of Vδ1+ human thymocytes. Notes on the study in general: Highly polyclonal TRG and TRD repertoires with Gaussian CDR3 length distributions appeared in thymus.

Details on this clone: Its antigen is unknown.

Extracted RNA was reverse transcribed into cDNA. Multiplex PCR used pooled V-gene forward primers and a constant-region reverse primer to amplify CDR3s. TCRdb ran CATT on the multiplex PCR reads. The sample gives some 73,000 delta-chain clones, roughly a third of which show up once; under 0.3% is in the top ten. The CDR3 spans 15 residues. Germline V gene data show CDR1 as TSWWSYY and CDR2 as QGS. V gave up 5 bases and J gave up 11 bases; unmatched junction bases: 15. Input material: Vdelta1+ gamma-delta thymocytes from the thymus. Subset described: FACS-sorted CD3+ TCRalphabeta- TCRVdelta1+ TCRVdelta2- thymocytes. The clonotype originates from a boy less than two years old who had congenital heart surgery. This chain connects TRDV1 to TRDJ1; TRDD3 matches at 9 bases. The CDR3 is CALGSLRLGDSGLIF. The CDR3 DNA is TGTGCTCTTGGGAGTCTACGTCTGGGGGATTCAGGGCTCATCTTT.